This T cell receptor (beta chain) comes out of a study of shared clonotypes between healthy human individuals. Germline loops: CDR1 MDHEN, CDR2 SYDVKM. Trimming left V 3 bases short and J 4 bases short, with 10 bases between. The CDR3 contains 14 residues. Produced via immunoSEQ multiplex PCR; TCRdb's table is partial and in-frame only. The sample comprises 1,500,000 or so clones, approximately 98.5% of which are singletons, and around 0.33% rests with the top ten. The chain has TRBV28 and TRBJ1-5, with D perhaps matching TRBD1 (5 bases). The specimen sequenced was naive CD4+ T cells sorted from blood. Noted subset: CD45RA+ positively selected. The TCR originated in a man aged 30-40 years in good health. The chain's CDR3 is CASSFAEGNQPQHF. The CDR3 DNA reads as TGTGCCAGCAGTTTCGCCGAGGGGAATCAGCCCCAGCATTTT.